This T cell receptor (beta chain) was profiled in a study of tumor and adjacent non-tumor tissue in lung cancer. The overall study: The patients, about nine men and 5 or 6 women, were roughly 31 to 85 with stage I to III disease. Some 4.1 million productive TCRbeta reads were obtained per sample on average. Study-level results: Top 100 clones took a larger repertoire share in normal lung. Higher tumor TCR diversity was associated with shorter survival.

In the case of this clonotype: Its antigen remains unknown.

The template was RNA from unsorted bulk tissue. The library came from three nested PCR rounds adapted from ARM-PCR protocols. TCRdb used MiXCR to reprocess the multiplex PCR reads, holding one entry per CDR3 protein. The sample carries tens of thousands of distinct CDR3 sequences, more than 60% recorded once. The sample comprised lung tumor tissue. The sequence was obtained from a woman aged 50 to 60 with non-small cell lung cancer.

This CDR3 is CSVKQCNTDTQYF. In DNA form, the CDR3 reads TGCAGCGTTAAGCAGTGTAACACAGATACGCAGTATTTT. The V gene is TRBV29-1, the J gene TRBJ2-3; D gene unclear. Between the trimmed V and J ends, which lost 5 bases and 2 bases, there was a span of 11 bases. Germline CDR1 and CDR2: SQVTM and ANQGSEA. The length of the CDR3 is 13 residues.